A selection of T cell receptor beta chains follows, all from one sample in a study of blood T cell repertoires in COVID-19. Sequencing was performed with immunoSEQ multiplex PCR; in TCRdb, only in-frame clones are kept and a portion is missing. There are about half a million clones in the sample; 80% to 90% occur only once, and about 0.91% lies in the top ten. The sequenced material came from peripheral blood. These receptor sequences come from a man aged 18 to 29 with COVID-19, enrolled during active disease. CDR3s include the opening cysteine and the closing phenylalanine or tryptophan. A D gene is named only where the DNA matches it firmly.

D gene	J gene	V gene	CDR3 protein	CDR3 DNA
TRBD1	TRBJ2-7	TRBV7-9	CASSPAQGANLEQYF	TGTGCCAGCAGCCCAGCCCAGGGGGCGAATCTCGAGCAGTACTTC
TRBD1	TRBJ2-6	TRBV7-2	CASSVGQGDTNVLTF	TGTGCCAGCAGCGTGGGACAGGGGGATACCAACGTCCTGACTTTC
NA	TRBJ2-1	TRBV15	CATSSQSGYYNEQFF	TGTGCCACCAGCAGCCAAAGCGGTTACTACAATGAGCAGTTCTTC
TRBD2	TRBJ2-5	TRBV11-3	CASSLGLAPLLAGEGETQYF	TGTGCCAGCAGCTTAGGCCTTGCCCCGCTTCTAGCGGGAGAGGGAGAGACCCAGTACTTC
NA	TRBJ2-7	TRBV12-3/TRBV12-4	CASTLSSYEQYF	TGTGCCAGCACTCTCAGCTCCTACGAGCAGTACTTC
NA	TRBJ2-3	TRBV18	CASSPPERVWTDTQYF	TGTGCCAGCTCACCACCGGAGCGGGTTTGGACAGATACGCAGTATTTT
NA	TRBJ2-5	TRBV5-4	CASSPETSPQETQYF	TGTGCCAGCAGCCCGGAGACTAGTCCCCAAGAGACCCAGTACTTC
NA	TRBJ2-5	TRBV5-6	CASSSQETQYF	TGTGCCAGCAGCTCACAAGAGACCCAGTACTTC
NA	TRBJ1-2	TRBV6-5	CASWAGDYGYTF	TGTGCCAGCTGGGCGGGTGATTATGGCTACACCTTC
TRBD1	TRBJ1-6	TRBV14	CASSRAGQGRHSPLHF	TGTGCCAGCAGCCGTGCGGGACAGGGGAGGCATTCACCCCTCCACTTT
NA	TRBJ1-5	TRBV27	CASSRQSSVGPQHF	TGTGCCAGCAGCCGACAGTCCTCAGTGGGGCCCCAGCATTTT
NA	TRBJ2-7	TRBV7-9	CASSLRYEQYF	TGTGCCAGCAGCCTCAGATACGAGCAGTACTTC
TRBD1	TRBJ2-3	TRBV15	CATSRTGGAPTDTQYF	TGTGCCACCAGCCGGACAGGGGGCGCCCCGACAGATACGCAGTATTTT
NA	TRBJ2-5	TRBV30	CAWRRRGDEETQYF	TGTGCCTGGAGGCGCAGGGGGGATGAAGAGACCCAGTACTTC
TRBD1	TRBJ1-1	TRBV20-1	CGLQGPTEAFF	TGCGGTTTACAGGGGCCCACTGAAGCTTTCTTT
NA	TRBJ1-6	TRBV18	CASSEQGNNSPLHF	TGTGCCAGCTCAGAACAGGGAAATAATTCACCCCTCCACTTT
TRBD2	TRBJ2-3	TRBV9	CASSVAGGSPDTQYF	TGTGCCAGCAGCGTAGCGGGGGGGTCCCCAGATACGCAGTATTTT
TRBD2	TRBJ2-7	TRBV4-2	CASSQVPPGTSGRKVPGEQYF	TGTGCCAGCAGCCAAGTCCCTCCCGGGACTAGCGGGAGAAAGGTACCGGGCGAGCAGTACTTC
TRBD1	TRBJ1-1	TRBV13	CASSHGDRTTEAFF	TGTGCCAGCAGCCACGGGGACAGAACCACTGAAGCTTTCTTT
TRBD2	TRBJ2-2	TRBV5-8	CASRLAGGNTGELFF	TGTGCCAGCAGGCTAGCGGGGGGGAACACCGGGGAGCTGTTTTTT
NA	TRBJ2-6	TRBV6-5	CASRTGSGANVLTF	TGTGCCAGCAGAACAGGCTCTGGGGCCAACGTCCTGACTTTC
TRBD2	TRBJ2-7	TRBV10-3	CAIGARGALYEQYF	TGTGCCATCGGCGCGCGGGGGGCTTTATACGAGCAGTACTTC
NA	TRBJ2-3	TRBV5-1	CASREGGAHSTDTQYF	TGCGCCAGCAGGGAAGGTGGGGCCCATAGCACAGATACGCAGTATTTT
NA	TRBJ1-4	TRBV30	CAWSFSVYEKLFF	TGTGCCTGGAGTTTCAGTGTATATGAAAAACTGTTTTTT
NA	TRBJ1-2	TRBV5-1	CASRSTGGLDGYTF	TGCGCCAGCAGAAGTACGGGGGGGCTCGACGGCTACACCTTC
NA	TRBJ2-4	TRBV6-1	CASSEVGREGGIQYF	TGTGCCAGCAGTGAAGTGGGCAGGGAGGGGGGTATTCAGTACTTC
TRBD2	TRBJ2-7	TRBV5-1	CASSLLLAGEFPSEQYF	TGCGCCAGCAGCTTACTGTTAGCGGGAGAATTCCCATCCGAGCAGTACTTC
NA	TRBJ1-1	TRBV9	CASSPRTASNTEAFF	TGTGCCAGCAGCCCCCGGACAGCAAGCAACACTGAAGCTTTCTTT
NA	TRBJ1-5	TRBV28	CASSSYQPQHF	TGTGCCAGCAGTTCATATCAGCCCCAGCATTTT